One sample yielded the 21 T cell receptor beta chains listed below, sequenced in a study of blood T cell repertoires in COVID-19. Method: immunoSEQ multiplex PCR; TCRdb's copy keeps in-frame clones and lacks some. The sample holds fewer than 6,000 clones; about 88% are singletons and the top ten take around 3%. The sample was peripheral blood. The source of these receptors is a woman aged 80 or over with acute or convalescent COVID-19.

V is TRBV19 and J is TRBJ1-6; tentative D call: TRBD1 (5 bases). The CDR3 is made up of 17 amino acids. V shed 4 bases and J shed 13 bases, with 26 bases lying between them. Germline V gives CDR1 LNHDA, CDR2 SQIVND (reference sequence). This CDR3 is CASSKGREAQFMGPLHF. Written as DNA, the CDR3 is TGTGCCAGTAGTAAAGGCAGGGAGGCTCAATTCATGGGCCCCCTCCACTTT.

The chain couples TRBV5-1 to TRBJ1-2, with no clear D. This CDR3 contains 14 residues. The V gene lost 0 bases and the J gene lost 6 bases, with 12 bases spanning the gap. Germline lookup yields CDR1 SGHRS and CDR2 YFSETQ. The CDR3 DNA is TGCGCCAGCAGCTTGGCGGGGAACACCAATGGCTACACCTTC. As protein: CASSLAGNTNGYTF.

The chain links TRBV15 to TRBJ1-2; 7 bases are a match to TRBD1. The CDR3 is made up of 15 amino acids. CDR1 is LNHNV, CDR2 YYDKDF, per germline (reference sequence). After removal of 0 bases from V and 4 bases from J, the junction contained 5 bases not matched to a gene. The CDR3 protein is CATSRDQGQLYGYTF. In nucleotides, the CDR3 is TGTGCCACCAGCAGAGATCAGGGACAGCTCTATGGCTACACCTTC.

This chain connects TRBV7-3 to TRBJ2-5; perhaps TRBD1 as D (5 bases). V lost 0 bases and J 3 bases, leaving 14 bases between the germline ends. CDR1 SGHTA and CDR2 FQGTGA come from the germline V gene. The CDR3 length is 16 residues. In DNA, the CDR3 is TGTGCCAGCAGCTTAACGGCTCACAGGAGCAAAGAGACCCAGTACTTC. Its protein product is CASSLTAHRSKETQYF.

This clone showed up just once. Germline is not matched at one junction end, which may reflect a read error. The chain combines TRBV7-9 with TRBJ1-2, with unresolved D. The CDR3 contains 10 residues. Germline CDR1 and CDR2: SEHNR and FQNEAQ (reference sequence). This chain's CDR3 is CASSLGPRSF. Written as DNA, the CDR3 is TGTGCCAGCAGCTTAGGCCCGAGGTCATTC.

The chain couples TRBV5-6 to TRBJ1-5, with 9 bases matching TRBD1. This CDR3 is built from 15 residues. Germline V gene sequence: CDR1 SGHDT, CDR2 YYEEEE. V dropped 0 bases and J dropped 3; count of bases not matched to a gene: 1. The CDR3 DNA is TGTGCCAGCAGCTTGGGGGACAGGGACAATCAGCCCCAGCATTTT. It encodes CASSLGDRDNQPQHF.

The gene calls are TRBV5-1 and TRBJ1-1; D perhaps matches TRBD1 (5 bases). From germline, CDR1 is SGHRS and CDR2 YFSETQ. V gave up 5 bases and J gave up 8 bases, with 16 bases separating them. The CDR3 is 13 residues long. The CDR3 bases are TGCGCCAGCAGACCCGGCCTGACAGACGAAGCTTTCTTT. Translation gives CASRPGLTDEAFF.

This rearrangement joins TRBV28 to TRBJ1-5; no firm D call. CDR1 and CDR2 from the germline V gene are MDHEN and SYDVKM. The CDR3 spans 16 residues. V dropped 7 bases and J dropped 5 bases, with 21 bases sitting between them. This chain's CDR3 is CASTKEEATLDQPQHF. CDR3 nucleotides: TGTGCCAGCACCAAGGAGGAGGCCACACTAGATCAGCCCCAGCATTTT.

The genes are TRBV6-5 and TRBJ1-2; weak D call: TRBD1 (5 bases). Germline values: CDR1 MNHEY, CDR2 SVGAGI. The CDR3 runs to 15 residues. V shed 6 bases and J shed 8 bases, with 22 bases lying between them. Here the CDR3 DNA reads TGTGCCAGCAGATCCGGTGGACGGACACCGTACGGCTACACCTTC. Amino acid sequence: CASRSGGRTPYGYTF.

This chain uses TRBV12-3 or TRBV12-4 with TRBJ1-1; 7 bases fit TRBD1. The V segment lost 5 bases and the J segment 4 bases; nucleotides outside the gene matches: 4. The CDR3 loop spans 13 amino acids. CDR3 nucleotide sequence: TGTGCCAGCAGTGACAGGGTGCCCACTGAAGCTTTCTTT. Its translation is CASSDRVPTEAFF.

This chain joins TRBV5-4 and TRBJ2-4, with D tentatively TRBD2 (6 bases). Germline loops: CDR1 SGHNT, CDR2 YYREEE (reference sequence). CDR3 length: 14 amino acids. CDR3: CAVNAGLAKNIQYF. The CDR3 DNA sequence: TGTGCAGTAAACGCGGGGCTAGCCAAAAACATTCAGTACTTC. The full variable domain, rest sourced from reference TRBV5-4 and TRBJ2-4, is ETGVTQSPTHLIKTRGQQVTLRCSSQSGHNTVSWYQQALGQGPQFIFQYYREEENGRGNFPPRFSGLQFPNYSSELNVNALELDDSALYLCAVNAGLAKNIQYFGAGTRLSVL.

V gene TRBV6-5 combines with J gene TRBJ2-1, with D possibly TRBD2 on 6 matching bases. V was pared by 5 bases and J by 7 bases, with 15 bases between. Germline CDR1 reads MNHEY; CDR2 reads SVGAGI. The length of the CDR3 is 14 residues. The DNA for the CDR3 is TGTGCCAGCAGTCTGGGGGGAAACAAGAATGAGCAGTTCTTC. Translation gives CASSLGGNKNEQFF.

This clone was detected only once. The rearrangement links TRBV11-2 to TRBJ2-5, with 10 bases that match TRBD1. This CDR3 is 15 amino acids long. The germline V gene encodes CDR1 SGHAT and CDR2 FQNNGV. With V trimmed by 3 bases and J by 3 bases, 4 bases remained unmatched. DNA for the CDR3: TGTGCCAGCAGCTTCCCCGGGACAGGGGAAGAGACCCAGTACTTC. This encodes CASSFPGTGEETQYF.

CDR3 protein: CASNSNRGSGEKLFF. CDR3 DNA sequence: TGTGCCAGCAACAGTAACAGGGGCTCGGGTGAAAAACTGTTTTTT. The chain uses TRBV7-9 and TRBJ1-4; 7 bases are shared with TRBD1. Trimming removed 7 bases from V and 7 bases from J; junction bases left unmatched: 12. From germline, CDR1 is SEHNR and CDR2 FQNEAQ (reference sequence). CDR3 length equals 15 residues.

V and J are TRBV18 and TRBJ1-1; D may be TRBD1 (6 bases). Germline-derived CDR1 and CDR2 are KGHSH and LQKENI. V lost 3 bases and J 2 bases, leaving 10 bases between the germline ends. There are 14 residues in the CDR3. CDR3 loop: CASSPRDINTEAFF. The CDR3 DNA reads as TGTGCCAGCTCACCCCGGGACATAAACACTGAAGCTTTCTTT.

The chain couples TRBV5-1 to TRBJ2-1; D uncertain. CDR3 length equals 15 residues. CDR1 SGHRS and CDR2 YFSETQ come from the germline V gene. Trimming took off 1 base at V and 6 bases at J, with 14 bases between the two ends. The CDR3, as DNA: TGCGCCAGCAGCTTGCGCCCACTTAGCATCAATGAGCAGTTCTTC. Translating it yields CASSLRPLSINEQFF.

The rearrangement joins TRBV18 to TRBJ2-1; TRBD2 agrees at 15 bases. Germline CDR1 KGHSH, CDR2 LQKENI. Trimming cost V 2 bases and J 9 bases; bases outside gene matches: 5. This CDR3 has 16 amino acids. This CDR3 reads CASSPRTSGGEGEQFF. Here the CDR3 DNA reads TGTGCCAGCTCACCAAGGACTAGCGGGGGGGAGGGTGAGCAGTTCTTC.

About this clone: Compared with germline, one end of the junction differs, possibly owing to a read error. Written as DNA, the CDR3 is TGTGCCAGCAACTTAGGCACGACGGGGGACACTGAAGCTTTCTTT. Translated, it gives CASNLGTTGDTEAFF. The rearrangement uses TRBV7-8 and TRBJ1-1; TRBD1 is a possible D gene (5 bases). Germline V CDR1 and CDR2: SGHVS, FQNEAQ. The CDR3 contains 15 residues.

The chain is built from TRBV3-1 (or the pseudogene TRBV3-2) and TRBJ1-1, with 8 bases fitting TRBD1. After removal of 6 bases from V and 2 bases from J, the junction contained 5 bases not matched to a gene. Germline V gene sequence: CDR1 LGHDT, CDR2 YNNKEL (reference sequence). The CDR3 loop spans 14 amino acids. The CDR3 loop reads CASSWTGRNTEAFF. DNA for the CDR3: TGTGCCAGCAGTTGGACAGGGCGAAACACTGAAGCTTTCTTT.

The V gene is TRBV28, the J gene TRBJ2-1; 7 bases line up with TRBD1. The CDR3 extends over 15 amino acids. Germline V gene sequence: CDR1 MDHEN, CDR2 SYDVKM. V lost 5 bases to trimming and J lost 8 bases; unmatched junction nucleotides: 12. Written as DNA, the CDR3 is TGTGCCAGCAGTCCCGGGACAGTTATCCCCCATGAGCAGTTCTTC. Encoded protein: CASSPGTVIPHEQFF.

CDR3 residues: CASRNTWSSYEQYF. The CDR3 region has the DNA TGTGCCAGCAGAAACACCTGGAGCTCCTACGAGCAGTACTTC. This chain connects TRBV2 to TRBJ2-7; no reliable D call. This CDR3 has 14 residues. CDR1 is SNHLY and CDR2 is FYNNEI in the germline V gene. V was trimmed by 6 bases and J by 0 bases, leaving 12 bases between them.